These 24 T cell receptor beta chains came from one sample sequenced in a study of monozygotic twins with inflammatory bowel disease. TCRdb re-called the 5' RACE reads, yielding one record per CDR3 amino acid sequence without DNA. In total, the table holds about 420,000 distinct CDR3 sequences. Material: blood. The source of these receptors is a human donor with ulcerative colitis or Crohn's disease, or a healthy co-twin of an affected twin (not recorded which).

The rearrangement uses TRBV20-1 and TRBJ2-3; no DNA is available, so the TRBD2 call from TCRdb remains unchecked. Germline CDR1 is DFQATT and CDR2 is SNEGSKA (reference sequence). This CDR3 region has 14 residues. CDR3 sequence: CSAKTSGRTDTQYF.

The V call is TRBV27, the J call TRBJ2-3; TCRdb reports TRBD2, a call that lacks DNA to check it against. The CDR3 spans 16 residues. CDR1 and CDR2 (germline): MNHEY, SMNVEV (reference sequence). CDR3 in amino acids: CASSFLTSGHTDTQYF.

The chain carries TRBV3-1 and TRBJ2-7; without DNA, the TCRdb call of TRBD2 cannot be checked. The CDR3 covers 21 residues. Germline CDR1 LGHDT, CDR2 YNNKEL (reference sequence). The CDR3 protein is CASSQEGMAPGLKSSSYEQYF.

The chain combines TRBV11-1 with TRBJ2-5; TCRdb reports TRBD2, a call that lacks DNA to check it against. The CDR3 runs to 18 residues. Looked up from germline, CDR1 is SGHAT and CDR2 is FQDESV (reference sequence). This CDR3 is CASSLAGREGSFQETQYF.

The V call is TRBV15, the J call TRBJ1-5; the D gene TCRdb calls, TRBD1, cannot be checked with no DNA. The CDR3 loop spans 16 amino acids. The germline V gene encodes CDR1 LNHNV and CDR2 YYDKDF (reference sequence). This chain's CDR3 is CATSGGQSLFNQPQHF. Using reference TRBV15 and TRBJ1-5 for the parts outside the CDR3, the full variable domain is DAMVIQNPRYQVTQFGKPVTLSCSQTLNHNVMYWYQQKSSQAPKLLFHYYDKDFNNEADTPDNFQSRRPNTSFCFLDIRSPGLGDTAMYLCATSGGQSLFNQPQHFGDGTRLSIL.

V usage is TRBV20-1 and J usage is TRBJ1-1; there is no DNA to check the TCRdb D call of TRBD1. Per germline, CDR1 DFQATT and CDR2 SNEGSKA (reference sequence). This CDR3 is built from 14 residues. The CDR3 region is CSASRQRLNTEAFF.

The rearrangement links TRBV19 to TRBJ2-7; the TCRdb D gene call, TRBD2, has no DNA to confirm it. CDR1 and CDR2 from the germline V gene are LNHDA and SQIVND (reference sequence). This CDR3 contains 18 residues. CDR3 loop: CASSSSWSGRSFSYEQYF.

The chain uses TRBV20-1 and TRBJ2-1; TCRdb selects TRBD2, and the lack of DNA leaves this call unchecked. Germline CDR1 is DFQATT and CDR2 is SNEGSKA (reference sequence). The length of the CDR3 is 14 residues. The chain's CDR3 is CSALLAGRTDEQFF.

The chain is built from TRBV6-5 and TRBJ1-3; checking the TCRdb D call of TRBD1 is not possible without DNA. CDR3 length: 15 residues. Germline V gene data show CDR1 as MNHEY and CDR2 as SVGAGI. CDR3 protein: CASSYSSGAGNTIYF.

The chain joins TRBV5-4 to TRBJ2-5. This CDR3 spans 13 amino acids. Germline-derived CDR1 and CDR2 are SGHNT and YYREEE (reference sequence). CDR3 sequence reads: CASSLEQQETQYF.

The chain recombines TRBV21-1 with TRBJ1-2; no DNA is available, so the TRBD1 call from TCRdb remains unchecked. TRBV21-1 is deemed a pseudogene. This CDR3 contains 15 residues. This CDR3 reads CASSKAVGVDYGYTF.

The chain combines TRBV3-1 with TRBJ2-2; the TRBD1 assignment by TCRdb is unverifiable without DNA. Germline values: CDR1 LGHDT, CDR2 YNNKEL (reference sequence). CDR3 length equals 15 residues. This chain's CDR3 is CASSSGTPRTGELFF.

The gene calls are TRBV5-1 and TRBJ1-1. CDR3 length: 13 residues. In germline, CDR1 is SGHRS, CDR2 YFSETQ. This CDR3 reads CASRGRLNTEAFF.

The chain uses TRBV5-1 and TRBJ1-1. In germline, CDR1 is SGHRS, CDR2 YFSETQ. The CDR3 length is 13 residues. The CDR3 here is CASSLGQTTEAFF.

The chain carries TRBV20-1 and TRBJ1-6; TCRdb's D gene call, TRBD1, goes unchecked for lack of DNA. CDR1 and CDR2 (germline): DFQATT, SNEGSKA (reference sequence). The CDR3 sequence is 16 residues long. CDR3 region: CSARDVGTGGNSPLHF.

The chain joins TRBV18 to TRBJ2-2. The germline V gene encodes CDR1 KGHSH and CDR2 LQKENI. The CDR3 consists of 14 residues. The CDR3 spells CASSPQTLTGELFF.

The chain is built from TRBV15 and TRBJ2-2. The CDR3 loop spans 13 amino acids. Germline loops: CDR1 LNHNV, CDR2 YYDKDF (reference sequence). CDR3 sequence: CATSRDESGELFF.

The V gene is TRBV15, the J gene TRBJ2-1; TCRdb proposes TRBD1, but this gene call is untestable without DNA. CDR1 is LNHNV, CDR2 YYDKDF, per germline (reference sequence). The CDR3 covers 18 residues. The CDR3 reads CATSRVLDRGLEGNEQFF.

CDR3 amino acids: CASIWGGEAFF. V is TRBV27 and J is TRBJ1-1; no DNA is available, so the TRBD1 call from TCRdb remains unchecked. The CDR3 is 11 residues long. Germline V gene lookup returns CDR1 MNHEY and CDR2 SMNVEV (reference sequence).

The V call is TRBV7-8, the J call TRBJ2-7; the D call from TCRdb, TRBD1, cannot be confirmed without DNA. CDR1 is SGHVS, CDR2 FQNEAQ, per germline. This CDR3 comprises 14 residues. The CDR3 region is CASRWDRGNYEQYF.

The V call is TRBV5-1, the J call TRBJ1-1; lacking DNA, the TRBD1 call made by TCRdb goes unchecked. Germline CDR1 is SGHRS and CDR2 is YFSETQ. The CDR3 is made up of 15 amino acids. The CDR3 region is CASSPGTGRNTEAFF.

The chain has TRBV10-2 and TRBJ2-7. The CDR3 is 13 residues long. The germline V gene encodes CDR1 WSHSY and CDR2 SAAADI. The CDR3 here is CASSESSAYEQYF.

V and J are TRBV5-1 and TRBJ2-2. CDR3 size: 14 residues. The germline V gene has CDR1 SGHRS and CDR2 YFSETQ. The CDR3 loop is CASRVRPNTGELFF. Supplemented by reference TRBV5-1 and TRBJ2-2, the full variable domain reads KAGVTQTPRYLIKTRGQQVTLSCSPISGHRSVSWYQQTPGQGLQFLFEYFSETQRNKGNFPGRFSGRQFSNSRSEMNVSTLELGDSALYLCASRVRPNTGELFFGEGSRLTVL.

The CDR3 reads CASSLGAGDQPQHF. The rearrangement uses TRBV5-1 and TRBJ1-5; TCRdb indicates TRBD1, and absent DNA this call remains unverified. Germline-derived CDR1 and CDR2 are SGHRS and YFSETQ. This CDR3 has 14 amino acids.